The 16 T cell receptor beta chains reported below all come from one sample, sequenced in a study of T cell responses to AZD1222 COVID-19 vaccine (dated by TCRdb to about 2021). The method behind the library was the immunoSEQ multiplex PCR assay. TCRdb re-hosts the immuneACCESS table, in-frame sequences only. Its copies lack some clones; in the studies checked, an unresolved V gene accounts for under half of them, and the cause for the rest is not known. The table for this sample lists approximately 180,000 clones; 75% to 90% of them were counted only once. The ten largest clones represent about 2.8% of the sample. Taken with the paper, the label for time point translates to: baseline before first vaccination. Here the sequenced sample was peripheral blood, taken on day 0 of AZD1222 vaccination. The receptors come from an adult in good health.

The chain has TRBV6-2 or TRBV6-3 and TRBJ1-2, with D uncertain. CDR3 length: 15 residues. The germline V gene has CDR1 MNHEY and CDR2 SVGEGT. With 2 bases removed from V and 1 base from J, the gap between germline ends came to 11 bases. Written as DNA, the CDR3 is TGTGCCAGCAGTTACATGCGGGCAGATAACTATGGCTACACCTTC. This translates into CASSYMRADNYGYTF.

This clone came up a few times. The chain has TRBV3-1 (or the pseudogene TRBV3-2) and TRBJ2-3; D is ambiguous. V was clipped by 2 bases and J by 4 bases, with 10 bases between them. This CDR3 is 14 amino acids long. The germline V gene has CDR1 LGHDT and CDR2 YNNKEL (reference sequence). The CDR3 DNA sequence: TGTGCCAGCAGCCAACGATCTAAGGCAGATACGCAGTATTTT. It yields the protein CASSQRSKADTQYF.

The chain is built from TRBV9 and TRBJ2-3; no reliable D call. The germline V and J ends were trimmed by 0 bases and 1 base, with 12 bases remaining between them. Germline loops: CDR1 SGDLS, CDR2 YYNGEE. CDR3 length: 16 residues. The CDR3 loop reads CASSVATGQGTDTQYF. The CDR3, as DNA: TGTGCCAGCAGCGTAGCTACGGGCCAAGGCACAGATACGCAGTATTTT.

This chain connects TRBV28 to TRBJ1-5, with 8 bases fitting TRBD1. The germline V gene has CDR1 MDHEN and CDR2 SYDVKM. The V and J ends lost 3 bases and 2 bases, in that order; junction bases with no gene match: 12. This CDR3 spans 18 amino acids. The CDR3 reads CASSFPFMPGGGNQPQHF. In nucleotides, the CDR3 is TGTGCCAGCAGTTTCCCTTTTATGCCAGGGGGCGGCAATCAGCCCCAGCATTTT.

The chain joins TRBV2 to TRBJ1-5; 7 bases are a match to TRBD1. V was pared by 1 base and J by 3 bases, with 6 bases of the junction left unmatched. This CDR3 spans 16 amino acids. Germline V gene data show CDR1 as SNHLY and CDR2 as FYNNEI. The CDR3 nucleotides are TGTGCCAGCAGTGAAGACAGGGGCCGTTCCAATCAGCCCCAGCATTTT. Translated, it gives CASSEDRGRSNQPQHF.

The chain joins TRBV21-1 to TRBJ2-1. TRBV21-1 is termed a pseudogene. The CDR3 extends over 17 amino acids. The DNA for the CDR3 is TGTGCCAGCAGCAAAGGGGAAGAAGCCTGCTCCTACAATGAGCAGTTCTTC. It specifies CASSKGEEACSYNEQFF.

This clone turned up a few times. The J gene is TRBJ1-4, the V gene TRBV2; unclear D gene. Germline V CDR1 and CDR2: SNHLY, FYNNEI. The CDR3 extends over 12 amino acids. The V end lost 7 bases, the J end lost 8 bases, and 11 bases lay between the germline ends. CDR3: CASKIGREKLFF. The CDR3 DNA is TGTGCCAGCAAAATAGGAAGGGAAAAACTGTTTTTT.

J is TRBJ2-1 and V is TRBV2; 9 bases line up with TRBD2. V was clipped by 5 bases and J by 5 bases; unmatched bases: 7. In germline, CDR1 is SNHLY, CDR2 FYNNEI. This CDR3 is 15 amino acids long. The CDR3 loop is CASSPGTSRNNEQFF. The CDR3 nucleotides read TGTGCCAGCAGTCCCGGGACTAGCCGCAACAATGAGCAGTTCTTC.

The gene calls are TRBV18 and TRBJ1-3, with D possibly TRBD1 on 5 matching bases. The germline CDR1 and CDR2 sequences are KGHSH and LQKENI. This CDR3 is built from 16 residues. Trimming took 3 bases from V and 2 from J, leaving 14 bases between them. The CDR3 DNA reads as TGTGCCAGCTCACCCCCCGGGACGCGGACTGGAAACACCATATATTTT. It is translated as CASSPPGTRTGNTIYF.

The chain carries TRBV9 and TRBJ1-5; maybe TRBD1 (5 bases). V gave up 4 bases and J gave up 3 bases, with 14 bases separating them. Germline V lookup: CDR1 SGDLS, CDR2 YYNGEE. This CDR3 has 15 amino acids. In nucleotides, the CDR3 is TGTGCCAGCAGCCCGAGGACGGGGCACAATCAGCCCCAGCATTTT. Translated: CASSPRTGHNQPQHF. Full variable domain (missing parts from reference TRBV9 and TRBJ1-5): DSGVTQTPKHLITATGQRVTLRCSPRSGDLSVYWYQQSLDQGLQFLIQYYNGEERAKGNILERFSAQQFPDLHSELNLSSLELGDSALYFCASSPRTGHNQPQHFGDGTRLSIL.

This rearrangement joins TRBV24-1 to TRBJ2-7, with D possibly being TRBD1 (5 bases). Trimming removed 0 bases from V and 1 base from J, with 15 bases in between. CDR3 length: 17 amino acids. The germline CDR1 and CDR2 sequences are KGHDR and SFDVKD. In DNA, the CDR3 is TGTGCCACCAGTGATTTGATCGAGACGACAGTATCCTACGAGCAGTACTTC. This encodes CATSDLIETTVSYEQYF.

This sequence joins TRBV18 and TRBJ2-7; 8 positions agree with TRBD2. This CDR3 has 14 residues. The V and J ends lost 3 bases and 3 bases, in that order; junction bases with no gene match: 4. Germline CDR1 and CDR2: KGHSH and LQKENI. The CDR3 bases are TGTGCCAGCTCACCTAGCGGGACGAACTACGAGCAGTACTTC. It specifies CASSPSGTNYEQYF. Drawing the rest from reference TRBV18 and TRBJ2-7, the complete variable domain is NAGVMQNPRHLVRRRGQEARLRCSPMKGHSHVYWYRQLPEEGLKFMVYLQKENIIDESGMPKERFSAEFPKEGPSILRIQQVVRGDSAAYFCASSPSGTNYEQYFGPGTRLTVT.

This clone was seen a handful of times. This chain connects TRBV7-3 to TRBJ2-3; no clear D. The CDR3 sequence is 13 residues long. Trimming removed 6 bases at V and 4 bases at J, with 11 bases between. Germline CDR1 reads SGHTA; CDR2 reads FQGTGA. CDR3 bases: TGTGCCAGCAGTCAGACGGTAGCAGATACGCAGTATTTT. Amino acid sequence: CASSQTVADTQYF.

The chain carries TRBV9 and TRBJ2-1; a weak D match, TRBD2 (6 bases). CDR1 is SGDLS, CDR2 YYNGEE, per germline. V was shortened by 0 bases and J by 8 bases, with 12 bases between the two germline ends. This CDR3 region has 14 residues. CDR3 loop: CASSVAGEKYEQFF. The DNA for the CDR3 is TGTGCCAGCAGCGTAGCGGGAGAGAAGTATGAGCAGTTCTTC.

The gene calls are TRBV7-9 and TRBJ2-7, with D tentatively TRBD1 (6 bases). Trimming removed 3 bases from V and 3 bases from J, with 12 bases in between. This CDR3 comprises 14 residues. Per the germline V gene, CDR1 is SEHNR and CDR2 is FQNEAQ (reference sequence). The chain's CDR3 is CASSLGQSFYEQYF. CDR3 bases: TGTGCCAGCAGCTTGGGACAAAGTTTCTACGAGCAGTACTTC.

The chain uses TRBV10-2 and TRBJ2-1; TRBD1 matches at 12 bases. Trimming cost V 3 bases and J 9 bases; bases outside gene matches: 9. In germline, CDR1 is WSHSY, CDR2 SAAADI. CDR3 length: 16 amino acids. CDR3 nucleotide sequence: TGCGCCAGCAGTGAAACGCGGGACAGGGGGCGCGGTGAGCAGTTCTTC. Residues: CASSETRDRGRGEQFF.